The 28 T cell receptor beta chains presented below share a single source sample, sequenced in a study of blood T cells in healthy people across ages (dated by TCRdb to about 2015). Libraries came from 5' RACE. The listed sequencing device is Illumina HiSeq 2500. A second PCR of about 6 to 12 cycles was run with a J-beta primer mix and a sample-barcoded 5' primer. TCRdb handled the public reads itself, with Q25 trimming in fastp and clone calling in MiXCR, and kept productive beta chains. Here each entry gathers all rows of one CDR3 protein and keeps the most common genes and DNA. In all, the sample holds about 900,000 distinct CDR3 sequences, and approximately 67% of those were seen once. The ten largest clones represent about a quarter of the sample. Sequencing used blood. The receptors shown here come from a man aged 30-40 years in good health.

The J gene is TRBJ2-7, the V gene TRBV20-1; D possibly corresponds to TRBD2 (5 bases). The CDR3 runs to 11 residues. V lost 4 bases and J 5 bases, leaving 9 bases between the germline ends. Germline CDR1 and CDR2: DFQATT and SNEGSKA (reference sequence). The DNA of the CDR3 is TGCAGTGCTAAGGACTCTGACGAGCAGTACTTC. Its protein is CSAKDSDEQYF.

The chain recombines TRBV12-3 or TRBV12-4 with TRBJ2-1, with 8 nucleotides matching TRBD2. V was clipped by 6 bases and J by 6 bases; unmatched bases: 10. The CDR3 has 15 amino acids. In nucleotides, the CDR3 is TGTGCCAGCAGCAGCCCGGGGGGGCCAGGCAATGAGCAGTTCTTC. The encoded protein is CASSSPGGPGNEQFF.

The rearrangement joins TRBV6-1 to TRBJ2-1, with D possibly TRBD2 on 6 matching bases. This CDR3 has 15 residues. The germline V gene encodes CDR1 MNHNS and CDR2 SASEGT. V was clipped by 7 bases and J by 6 bases, with 19 bases between them. The chain's CDR3 is CASNRLRGRGNEQFF. CDR3 nucleotides: TGTGCCAGCAACCGATTGCGGGGTAGGGGCAATGAGCAGTTCTTC.

The count of this clonotype is one. The chain couples TRBV29-1 to TRBJ2-1; D uncertain. This CDR3 comprises 11 residues. Trimming cost V 5 bases and J 7 bases, with 9 bases left between them. Germline assignment: CDR1 SQVTM and CDR2 ANQGSEA. The CDR3 region is CSVWLVNEQFF. The CDR3 DNA follows: TGCAGCGTTTGGTTAGTTAATGAGCAGTTCTTC.

This clonotype has only one observation. The gene calls are TRBV6-2 or TRBV6-3 and TRBJ2-3; 8 positions match TRBD1. Germline loops: CDR1 MNHEY, CDR2 SVGEGT. Trimming at V came to 0 bases and at J to 5 bases, leaving 10 bases not matched to a gene. This CDR3 region has 17 residues. The CDR3 region has the DNA TGTGCCAGCAGTTACTCCCCGGGACAGGCGCCCGTAGATACGCAGTATTTT. It encodes CASSYSPGQAPVDTQYF.

The chain links TRBV4-2 to TRBJ2-1, with 7 bases that match TRBD2. V lost 2 bases, J lost 4 bases, and 8 bases stayed unmatched. Germline V gene lookup returns CDR1 LGHNA and CDR2 YNFKEQ. CDR3 length: 16 residues. The chain's CDR3 is CASSQSTSRAYNEQFF. For the CDR3, the DNA is TGTGCCAGCAGCCAATCGACTAGCAGGGCTTACAATGAGCAGTTCTTC.

The chain combines TRBV25-1 with TRBJ2-3; the D gene could be TRBD1 or TRBD2 (5 bases each). Germline V CDR1 and CDR2: MGHDK, SYGVNS. The CDR3 runs 14 residues. Trimming took 4 bases from V and 0 from J, leaving 8 bases between them. CDR3 sequence reads: CASSGGISTDTQYF. CDR3 coding DNA: TGTGCCAGCAGTGGGGGGATTAGCACAGATACGCAGTATTTT.

As regards this clonotype: Possible read error: a much larger clone is one base away. The rearrangement links TRBV28 to TRBJ2-5; D uncertain. Looked up from germline, CDR1 is MDHEN and CDR2 is SYDVKM. This CDR3 is built from 16 residues. The V end lost 7 bases, the J end lost 11 bases, and 29 bases lay between the germline ends. Here the CDR3 reads CASTSPGQAEMYQQYF. In nucleotides, the CDR3 is TGTGCCAGCACCTCCCCCGGGCAGGCGGAAATGTACCAGCAGTACTTC.

CDR3 DNA sequence: TGCAGTGCTAGAGGCAGGGGGGGGTCCAATGAGCAGTTCTTC. This gives the protein CSARGRGGSNEQFF. The rearrangement uses TRBV20-1 and TRBJ2-1, with D perhaps being TRBD1 or TRBD2 (7 bases each). The CDR3 is 14 amino acids. Germline assignment: CDR1 DFQATT and CDR2 SNEGSKA (reference sequence). The V end lost 1 base, the J end lost 6 bases, and 13 bases lay between the germline ends.

This chain links TRBV20-1 with TRBJ2-3; a weak D match, TRBD2 (6 bases). The CDR3 loop spans 15 amino acids. Deletions cut 1 base from V and 4 bases from J, with 15 bases between. Germline CDR1 is DFQATT and CDR2 is SNEGSKA (reference sequence). CDR3 in DNA: TGCAGTGCTAGAGCATGGGGGGAGGTCTCAGATACGCAGTATTTT. Translated, it gives CSARAWGEVSDTQYF.

There are a few counts of this clonotype. The chain combines TRBV28 with TRBJ2-4; 10 bases align to TRBD1. The end of the DNA is better explained by TRBJ2-7, so the J call may be wrong. The CDR3 runs 15 residues. Germline V lookup: CDR1 MDHEN, CDR2 SYDVKM. The CDR3 protein is CASSSAGTGDHEQYF. The CDR3 nucleotides read TGTGCCAGCAGTTCCGCCGGGACAGGGGACCACGAGCAGTACTTC.

This chain connects TRBV28 to TRBJ1-1; 7 bases are a match to TRBD1. The ends lost 4 bases at V and 1 base at J; junction bases unmatched: 6. Germline V CDR1 and CDR2: MDHEN, SYDVKM. The CDR3 extends over 15 amino acids. The DNA of the CDR3 is TGTGCCAGCAGTTCGCAGGGGGAGGGGAACACTGAAGCTTTCTTT. Translating it yields CASSSQGEGNTEAFF.

The chain carries TRBV20-1 and TRBJ2-1, with 11 bases lining up with TRBD1. The CDR3 covers 16 residues. Per germline, CDR1 DFQATT and CDR2 SNEGSKA (reference sequence). Losses at the gene ends were 2 bases for V and 4 bases for J; bases not matched to a gene: 7. CDR3 amino acids: CSARTRDRGTYNEQFF. The DNA of the CDR3 is TGCAGTGCTAGAACCCGGGACAGGGGGACTTACAATGAGCAGTTCTTC.

The chain uses TRBV20-1 and TRBJ2-1; 7 positions agree with TRBD1. The CDR3 runs to 12 residues. Germline CDR1 and CDR2: DFQATT and SNEGSKA (reference sequence). After removal of 5 bases from V and 7 bases from J, the junction contained 5 bases not matched to a gene. CDR3 coding DNA: TGCAGTGCTGTTCCAGGGGGAAATGAGCAGTTCTTC. It yields the protein CSAVPGGNEQFF.

The V call is TRBV20-1, the J call TRBJ1-1; D possibly corresponds to TRBD1 (6 bases). This CDR3 has 15 amino acids. The germline V gene encodes CDR1 DFQATT and CDR2 SNEGSKA (reference sequence). V dropped 0 bases and J dropped 1 base, with 12 bases sitting between them. CDR3 sequence: CSARDPWTENTEAFF. The DNA for the CDR3 is TGCAGTGCTAGAGACCCTTGGACAGAGAACACTGAAGCTTTCTTT.

With regard to this clonotype: An end of the junction does not agree with germline; a read error may underlie this. The chain recombines TRBV10-3 with TRBJ1-2; the match to TRBD1 covers 9 bases. CDR1 is ENHRY and CDR2 is SYGVKD in the germline V gene. This CDR3 has 13 residues. The CDR3 protein is CAISAGTGFGYIF. The CDR3, as DNA: TGTGCCATCAGTGCCGGGACAGGGTTTGGCTACATCTTC.

About this clonotype: A much larger clone lies one base from this, so it may be a read error. The CDR3 DNA reads as TGTGCCTGCAGTTACGGGACAGGGGGATACAATGAGCAGTTCTTC. It codes for CACSYGTGGYNEQFF. The J gene is TRBJ2-1, the V gene TRBV6-5; 11 bases are a match to TRBD1. Germline CDR1 is MNHEY and CDR2 is SVGAGI. The CDR3 length is 15 residues.

This clonotype was counted once. This may stem from a read error, because a much larger clone lies one nucleotide away. The chain has TRBV20-1 and TRBJ2-1; D perhaps matches TRBD1 (5 bases). Germline assignment: CDR1 DFQATT and CDR2 SNEGSKA (reference sequence). This CDR3 region has 13 residues. The CDR3 here is CSATGRAYKEQFF. CDR3 DNA: TGCAGTGCAACCGGCAGGGCATACAAGGAGCAGTTCTTC.

This chain links TRBV15 with TRBJ2-5, with 9 bases lining up with TRBD2. In germline, CDR1 is LNHNV, CDR2 YYDKDF (reference sequence). This CDR3 is 17 amino acids long. The ends lost 0 bases at V and 1 base at J; junction bases unmatched: 6. In nucleotides, the CDR3 is TGTGCCACCAGCAGAGATTTGACTAGCGGATTCCAAGAGACCCAGTACTTC. Protein sequence: CATSRDLTSGFQETQYF.

This clonotype was found a few times. The J gene is TRBJ2-1, the V gene TRBV9; 10 bases agree with TRBD2. Germline assignment: CDR1 SGDLS and CDR2 YYNGEE. With 0 bases clipped from V and 7 bases from J, the junction kept 10 bases outside the gene matches. The CDR3 sequence is 17 residues long. CDR3 DNA: TGTGCCAGCAGCGTAGGAAGCGGGGGGGCTAGATGGAATGAGCAGTTCTTC. This sequence encodes CASSVGSGGARWNEQFF.

The chain carries TRBV10-3 and TRBJ1-1, with no clear D. The V end was cut by 10 bases, the J end by 2 bases, with 17 bases between. The CDR3 runs 14 residues. Per the germline V gene, CDR1 is ENHRY and CDR2 is SYGVKD. The CDR3 DNA sequence: TGTGCCACCAAAAAACCCGATGATAACACTGAAGCTTTCTTT. It is translated as CATKKPDDNTEAFF.

This clonotype was seen a few times. The gene calls are TRBV7-2 and TRBJ2-7; 7 bases map to TRBD2. The J segment lost 0 bases and the V segment lost 5 bases, leaving 4 bases of the junction unmatched. Germline values: CDR1 SGHTA, CDR2 FQGNSA. The CDR3 length is 14 residues. The DNA of the CDR3 is TGTGCCAGCAGCCCAAGCGGGGCCTCCTACGAGCAGTACTTC. Encoded protein: CASSPSGASYEQYF.

This clonotype was counted between two and nine times. The V gene is TRBV7-2, the J gene TRBJ2-3, with 12 positions matching TRBD2. The CDR3 spans 17 residues. Germline loops: CDR1 SGHTA, CDR2 FQGNSA. Losses at the gene ends were 5 bases for V and 5 bases for J; bases not matched to a gene: 11. CDR3 coding DNA: TGTGCCAGCAGCATAAGACTAGCGGGGGCATCTTTAGATACGCAGTATTTT. This codes for CASSIRLAGASLDTQYF.

The V and J genes are TRBV9 and TRBJ1-2; 10 bases map to TRBD1. The V segment lost 1 base and the J segment 3 bases; nucleotides outside the gene matches: 6. Germline assignment: CDR1 SGDLS and CDR2 YYNGEE. This CDR3 is 16 amino acids long. The CDR3 reads CASSVNPGTGDYGYTF. In DNA, the CDR3 is TGTGCCAGCAGCGTAAACCCCGGGACAGGGGACTATGGCTACACCTTC.

The J gene is TRBJ2-1, the V gene TRBV6-2 or TRBV6-3; possibly TRBD1 for D (6 bases). V was trimmed by 7 bases and J by 9 bases, leaving 19 bases between them. The CDR3 has 14 residues. The germline CDR1 and CDR2 sequences are MNHEY and SVGEGT. The DNA for the CDR3 is TGTGCCAGCAACTCGGGGACCGCAGGGGTTGAGCAGTTCTTC. It is translated as CASNSGTAGVEQFF.

This clonotype has only a few counts. This rearrangement joins TRBV27 to TRBJ2-1; 13 positions agree with TRBD2. Germline CDR1 reads MNHEY; CDR2 reads SMNVEV (reference sequence). Trimming cost V 3 bases and J 4 bases; bases outside gene matches: 3. The CDR3 spans 16 residues. In nucleotides, the CDR3 is TGTGCCAGCAGTTTGGGGACTAGCGGGATTTACAATGAGCAGTTCTTC. This encodes CASSLGTSGIYNEQFF.

Worth noting for this clonotype: The junction does not match germline at one end; this may be a read error. V usage is TRBV11-2 and J usage is TRBJ2-1, with 7 bases that match TRBD2. This CDR3 spans 16 amino acids. From germline, CDR1 is SGHAT and CDR2 FQNNGV. The CDR3, as DNA: TGTGCCAGTAGCTTAGAGTCCGGGGGGATCAACAATGAGCAGTTCTTC. Its protein product is CASSLESGGINNEQFF.

Ten or more counts support this clonotype. A much larger clone lies one base from this, so it may be a read error. This chain uses TRBV4-3 with TRBJ1-2, with D possibly TRBD1 on 6 matching bases. Trimming left V 1 base short and J 3 bases short, with 12 bases between. Per germline, CDR1 LGHNA and CDR2 YSLEER. This CDR3 is built from 15 residues. CDR3 residues: CASSQGGQAYYGYTF. The CDR3 region has the DNA TGCGCCAGCAGCCAAGGGGGGCAGGCTTACTATGGCTACACCTTC.